This T cell receptor beta chain was captured in a study of T-cell reconstitution after alpha-beta-depleted transplantation in children. This clonotype was recorded at least ten times. This CDR3 has 16 amino acids. V shed 5 bases, J shed 3 bases, and the junction held 8 bases outside the gene matches. Germline loops: CDR1 MNHNS, CDR2 SASEGT. Unique molecular identifiers were built into the TCRbeta library. From the PCR reads, TCRdb called clonotypes with MiXCR, one entry per CDR3 protein. The sample lists about 230,000 distinct CDR3 sequences; 12% were seen once. The chain links TRBV6-1 to TRBJ2-3; TRBD2 matches at 10 bases. The source of this sequence is a human donor who donated a stem cell graft to a child with acute lymphoblastic leukemia. Sequences were derived from PBMCs from the stem cell graft donor, sampled from the stem cell graft. The CDR3 nucleotides are TGTGCCAGCAGTCGGCTGACTAGCGGGCGGACAGATACGCAGTATTTT. Encoded protein: CASSRLTSGRTDTQYF.